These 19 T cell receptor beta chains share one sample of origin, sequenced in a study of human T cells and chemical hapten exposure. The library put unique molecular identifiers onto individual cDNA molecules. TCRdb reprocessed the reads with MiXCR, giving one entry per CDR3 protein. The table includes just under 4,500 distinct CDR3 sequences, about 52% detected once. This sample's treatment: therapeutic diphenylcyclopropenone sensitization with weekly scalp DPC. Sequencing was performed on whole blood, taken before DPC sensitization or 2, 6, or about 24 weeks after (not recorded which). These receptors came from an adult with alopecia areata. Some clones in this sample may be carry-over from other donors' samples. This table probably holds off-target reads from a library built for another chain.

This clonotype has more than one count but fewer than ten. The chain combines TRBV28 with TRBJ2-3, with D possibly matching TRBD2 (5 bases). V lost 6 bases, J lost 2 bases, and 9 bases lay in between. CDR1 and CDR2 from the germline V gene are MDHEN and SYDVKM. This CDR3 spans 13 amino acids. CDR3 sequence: CASSRGPTDTQYF. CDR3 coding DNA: TGTGCCAGCAGCCGGGGTCCCACAGATACGCAGTATTTT.

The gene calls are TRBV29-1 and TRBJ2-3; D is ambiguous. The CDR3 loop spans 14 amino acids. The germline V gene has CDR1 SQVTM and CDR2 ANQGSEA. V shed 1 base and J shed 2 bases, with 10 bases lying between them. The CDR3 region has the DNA TGCAGCGTTGAAGTCGGCCGTTTCACAGATACGCAGTATTTT. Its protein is CSVEVGRFTDTQYF.

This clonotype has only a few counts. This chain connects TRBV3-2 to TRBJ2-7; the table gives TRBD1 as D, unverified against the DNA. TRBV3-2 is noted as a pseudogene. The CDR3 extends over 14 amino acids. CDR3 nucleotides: TGTGCCAGCAGCCAAGCGGGACAGCCCTACGAGCAGTACTTC. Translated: CASSQAGQPYEQYF.

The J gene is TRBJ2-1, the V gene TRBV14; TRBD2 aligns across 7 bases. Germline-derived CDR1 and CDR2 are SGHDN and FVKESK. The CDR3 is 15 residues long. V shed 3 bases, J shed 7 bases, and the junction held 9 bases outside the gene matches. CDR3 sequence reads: CASSQTRGNLNEQFF. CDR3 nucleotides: TGTGCCAGCAGCCAGACGCGGGGGAACCTTAATGAGCAGTTCTTC. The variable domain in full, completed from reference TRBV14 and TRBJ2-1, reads EAGVTQFPSHSVIEKGQTVTLRCDPISGHDNLYWYRRVMGKEIKFLLHFVKESKQDESGMPNNRFLAERTGGTYSTLKVQPAELEDSGVYFCASSQTRGNLNEQFFGPGTRLTVL.

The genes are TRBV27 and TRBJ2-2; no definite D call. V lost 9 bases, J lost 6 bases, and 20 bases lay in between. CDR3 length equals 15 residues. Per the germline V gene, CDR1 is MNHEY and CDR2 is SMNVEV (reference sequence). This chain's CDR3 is CASQVANPRSGELFF. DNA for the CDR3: TGTGCCAGTCAGGTGGCCAACCCTCGGTCCGGGGAGCTGTTTTTT.

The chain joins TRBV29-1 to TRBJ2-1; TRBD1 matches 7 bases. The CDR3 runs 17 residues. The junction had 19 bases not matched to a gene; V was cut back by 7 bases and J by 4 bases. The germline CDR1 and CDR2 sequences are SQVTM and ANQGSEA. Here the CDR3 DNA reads TGCAGCGCTGAGCGGACAGGTGGGCCCTTCCTGTACAATGAGCAGTTCTTC. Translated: CSAERTGGPFLYNEQFF.

The CDR3 is CATSRDLRSEQFF. The CDR3 DNA is TGTGCCACCAGCAGAGATTTGAGGAGTGAGCAGTTCTTC. The rearrangement links TRBV15 to TRBJ2-1; D is uncertain. Trimming took off 0 bases at V and 9 bases at J, with 9 bases between the two ends. From germline, CDR1 is LNHNV and CDR2 YYDKDF (reference sequence). The CDR3 totals 13 residues. The whole variable domain, remainder taken from reference TRBV15 and TRBJ2-1, is DAMVIQNPRYQVTQFGKPVTLSCSQTLNHNVMYWYQQKSSQAPKLLFHYYDKDFNNEADTPDNFQSRRPNTSFCFLDIRSPGLGDTAMYLCATSRDLRSEQFFGPGTRLTVL.

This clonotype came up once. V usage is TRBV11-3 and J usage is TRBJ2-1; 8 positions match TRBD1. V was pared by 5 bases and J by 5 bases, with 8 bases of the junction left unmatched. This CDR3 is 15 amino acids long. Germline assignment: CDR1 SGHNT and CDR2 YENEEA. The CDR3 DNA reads TGTGCCAGCAGCCGTGGGGCAGGGGGCCACAATGAGCAGTTCTTC. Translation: CASSRGAGGHNEQFF.

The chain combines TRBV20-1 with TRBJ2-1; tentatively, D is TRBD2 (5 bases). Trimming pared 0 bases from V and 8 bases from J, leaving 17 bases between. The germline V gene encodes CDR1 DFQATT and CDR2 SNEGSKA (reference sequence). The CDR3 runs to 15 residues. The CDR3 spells CSARDSASPNDEQFF. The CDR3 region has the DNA TGCAGTGCTAGAGATTCGGCTAGCCCGAACGATGAGCAGTTCTTC.

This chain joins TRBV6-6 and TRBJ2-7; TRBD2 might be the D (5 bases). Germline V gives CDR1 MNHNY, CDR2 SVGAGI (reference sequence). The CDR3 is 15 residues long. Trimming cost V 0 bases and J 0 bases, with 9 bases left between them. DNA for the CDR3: TGTGCCAGCAGTTACTCCGGGGAGAGCTCCTACGAGCAGTACTTC. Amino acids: CASSYSGESSYEQYF.

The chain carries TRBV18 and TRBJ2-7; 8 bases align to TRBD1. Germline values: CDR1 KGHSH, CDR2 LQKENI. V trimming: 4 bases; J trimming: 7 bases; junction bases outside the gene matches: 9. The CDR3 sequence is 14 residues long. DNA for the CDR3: TGTGCCAGCTCACTGACAGGGGTTCCGGGAGAGCAGTACTTC. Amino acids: CASSLTGVPGEQYF.

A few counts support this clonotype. CDR3 sequence reads: CASSLYSGSEQFF. In DNA, the CDR3 is TGTGCCAGCAGTTTATATTCGGGGTCTGAGCAGTTCTTC. The rearrangement joins TRBV27 to TRBJ2-1; maybe TRBD2 (5 bases). This CDR3 is built from 13 residues. Germline CDR1 is MNHEY and CDR2 is SMNVEV (reference sequence). The germline V and J ends were trimmed by 1 base and 9 bases, with 10 bases remaining between them.

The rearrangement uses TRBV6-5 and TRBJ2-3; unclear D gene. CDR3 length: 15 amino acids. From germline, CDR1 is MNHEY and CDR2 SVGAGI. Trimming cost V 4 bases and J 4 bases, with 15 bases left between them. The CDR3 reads CASSSPGWGPDTQYF. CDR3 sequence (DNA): TGTGCCAGCAGTTCCCCCGGTTGGGGTCCAGATACGCAGTATTTT.

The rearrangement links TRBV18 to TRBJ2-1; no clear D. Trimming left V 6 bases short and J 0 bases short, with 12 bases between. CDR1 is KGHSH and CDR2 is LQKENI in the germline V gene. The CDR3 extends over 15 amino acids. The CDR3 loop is CASSPNADSYNEQFF. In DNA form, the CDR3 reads TGTGCCAGCTCCCCGAATGCGGACTCCTACAATGAGCAGTTCTTC.

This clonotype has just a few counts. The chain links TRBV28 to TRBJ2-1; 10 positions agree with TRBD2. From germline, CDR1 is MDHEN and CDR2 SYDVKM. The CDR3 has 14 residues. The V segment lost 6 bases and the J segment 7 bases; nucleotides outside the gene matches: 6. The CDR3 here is CASRIAGGVNEQFF. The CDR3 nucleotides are TGTGCCAGCAGGATAGCGGGGGGCGTGAATGAGCAGTTCTTC.

Written as DNA, the CDR3 is TGTGCCAGCAGTTTATTTGGCAGGGGGCGAAGCAATCAGCCCCAGCATTTT. This translates into CASSLFGRGRSNQPQHF. V and J are TRBV28 and TRBJ1-5, with TRBD1 matching 8 bases. The CDR3 runs to 17 residues. Germline V gene lookup returns CDR1 MDHEN and CDR2 SYDVKM. After removal of 1 base from V and 1 base from J, the junction contained 6 bases not matched to a gene.

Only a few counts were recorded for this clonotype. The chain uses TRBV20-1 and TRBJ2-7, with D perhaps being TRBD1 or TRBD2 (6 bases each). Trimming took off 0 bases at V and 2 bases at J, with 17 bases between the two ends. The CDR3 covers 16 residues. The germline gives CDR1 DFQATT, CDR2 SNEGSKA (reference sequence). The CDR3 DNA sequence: TGCAGTGCTAGAGATCTCGGGGGCAGTTACCCCTACGAGCAGTACTTC. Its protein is CSARDLGGSYPYEQYF.

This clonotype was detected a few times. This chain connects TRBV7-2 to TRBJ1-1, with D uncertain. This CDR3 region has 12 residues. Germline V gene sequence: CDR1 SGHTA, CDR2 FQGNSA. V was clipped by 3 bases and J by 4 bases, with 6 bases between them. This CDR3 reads CASSLAGTEAFF. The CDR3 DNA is TGTGCCAGCAGCTTGGCTGGCACTGAAGCTTTCTTT. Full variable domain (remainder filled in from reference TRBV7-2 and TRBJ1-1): GAGVSQSPSNKVTEKGKDVELRCDPISGHTALYWYRQSLGQGLEFLIYFQGNSAPDKSGLPSDRFSAERTGGSVSTLTIQRTQQEDSAVYLCASSLAGTEAFFGQGTRLTVV.

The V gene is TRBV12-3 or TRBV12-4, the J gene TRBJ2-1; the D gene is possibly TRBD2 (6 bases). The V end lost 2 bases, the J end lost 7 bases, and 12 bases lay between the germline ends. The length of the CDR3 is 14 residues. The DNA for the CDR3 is TGTGCCAGCAGTTTAAGCGGCGGGATTAATGAGCAGTTCTTC. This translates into CASSLSGGINEQFF.